The rows below give T cell receptor beta chains drawn from one sample of a study of low-dose radiotherapy and immunotherapy resistance in tumors. MiXCR, run by TCRdb on the reads, gives a single entry per CDR3 protein. The profile shows under 90,000 distinct CDR3 sequences, 18% of them singletons. This material consisted of PBMCs, taken before treatment. The receptors shown here come from a male donor with prostate cancer. CDR3s include the opening cysteine and the closing phenylalanine or tryptophan. A D gene is named only where the DNA matches it firmly. The size entry is marked missing in some rows and otherwise reads once, few, many or a size class.

abundance: -; j_gene: TRBJ1-1; v_gene: TRBV12-3/TRBV12-4; d_gene: -; CDR3nt: TGTGCCAGCAGTTTGAGTAGGGGGGTCGGGACTGAAGCTTTCTTT; CDR3aa: CASSLSRGVGTEAFF
abundance: -; j_gene: TRBJ2-1; v_gene: TRBV6-8; d_gene: TRBD2; CDR3nt: TGTGCCAGCAGTTGGGCTAGCGGGGGGACCGAGCAGTTCTTC; CDR3aa: CASSWASGGTEQFF
abundance: -; j_gene: TRBJ2-5; v_gene: TRBV10-3; d_gene: -; CDR3nt: TGTGCCATCAGGCCCGGGGCTGACCAAGAGACCCAGTACTTC; CDR3aa: CAIRPGADQETQYF
abundance: many; j_gene: TRBJ1-4; v_gene: TRBV2; d_gene: -; CDR3nt: TGTGCCAGCAGTGCTGGGGGCCAGGAAAAACTGTTTTTT; CDR3aa: CASSAGGQEKLFF
abundance: -; j_gene: TRBJ1-4; v_gene: TRBV6-5; d_gene: -; CDR3nt: TGTGCCAGCAGGCCCACAACAACTAATGAAAAACTGTTTTTT; CDR3aa: CASRPTTTNEKLFF
abundance: many; j_gene: TRBJ1-2; v_gene: TRBV13; d_gene: -; CDR3nt: TGTGCCAGCAGCTTAAAGGGGTCCGTAGATGGCTACACCTTC; CDR3aa: CASSLKGSVDGYTF
abundance: many; j_gene: TRBJ2-2; v_gene: TRBV5-1; d_gene: -; CDR3nt: TGCGCCAGCAGCCCCCTCGGACAATACACCGGGGAGCTGTTTTTT; CDR3aa: CASSPLGQYTGELFF
abundance: many; j_gene: TRBJ2-2; v_gene: TRBV12-3/TRBV12-4; d_gene: -; CDR3nt: TGTGCCAGCAGGCAAGGGCACACCGGGGAGCTGTTTTTT; CDR3aa: CASRQGHTGELFF
abundance: many; j_gene: TRBJ2-7; v_gene: TRBV5-6; d_gene: -; CDR3nt: TGTGCCAGCAGCCGACTATCCTGGAGTACGAGCTCCTACGAGCAGTACTTC; CDR3aa: CASSRLSWSTSSYEQYF
abundance: many; j_gene: TRBJ2-1; v_gene: TRBV4-2; d_gene: TRBD2; CDR3nt: TGTGCCAGCAGCCAAGAGGGACTAGCTCTACCAAACCCCTACAATGAGCAGTTCTTC; CDR3aa: CASSQEGLALPNPYNEQFF
abundance: many; j_gene: TRBJ2-7; v_gene: TRBV24-1; d_gene: TRBD2; CDR3nt: TGTGCCACCAGTCTTCCTAGCGGGGGGCGGAAACGCGGCGAGCAGTACTTC; CDR3aa: CATSLPSGGRKRGEQYF
abundance: many; j_gene: TRBJ2-1; v_gene: TRBV5-1; d_gene: TRBD2; CDR3nt: TGCGCCAGCAGCTACGCCGGGACTAGCGGAAACAATGAGCAGTTCTTC; CDR3aa: CASSYAGTSGNNEQFF
abundance: -; j_gene: TRBJ2-7; v_gene: TRBV27; d_gene: -; CDR3nt: TGTGCCAGCAGGGGGACGGCTACCTACGAGCAGTACTTC; CDR3aa: CASRGTATYEQYF
abundance: many; j_gene: TRBJ1-3; v_gene: TRBV5-1; d_gene: TRBD1; CDR3nt: TGCGCCAGCAGCACGACAGGGGCTGGAAACACCATATATTTT; CDR3aa: CASSTTGAGNTIYF
abundance: -; j_gene: TRBJ2-3; v_gene: TRBV6-6; d_gene: -; CDR3nt: TGTGCCAGCCGGACTACAGATACGCAGTATTTT; CDR3aa: CASRTTDTQYF
abundance: many; j_gene: TRBJ1-1; v_gene: TRBV13; d_gene: -; CDR3nt: TGTGCCAGCAGCTTACTAACAGGACCAAGAGAAGCTTTCTTT; CDR3aa: CASSLLTGPREAFF
abundance: many; j_gene: TRBJ2-7; v_gene: TRBV7-9; d_gene: -; CDR3nt: TGTGCCAGCAGCTTTCAAGCGGAGGGATTCGTCGAGCAGTACTTC; CDR3aa: CASSFQAEGFVEQYF
abundance: many; j_gene: TRBJ2-2; v_gene: TRBV14; d_gene: -; CDR3nt: TGTGCCAGCAGCCAAGGGCAGGGTGGCACCGGGGAGCTGTTTTTT; CDR3aa: CASSQGQGGTGELFF
abundance: -; j_gene: TRBJ2-1; v_gene: TRBV7-2; d_gene: TRBD1; CDR3nt: TGTGCCAGCAGCTTGGGGACCGGGACAGGGATCGATGAGCAGTTCTTC; CDR3aa: CASSLGTGTGIDEQFF
abundance: many; j_gene: TRBJ2-5; v_gene: TRBV14; d_gene: -; CDR3nt: TGTGCCAGCAGCCAATGGGAGACAGTCCAAGAGACCCAGTACTTC; CDR3aa: CASSQWETVQETQYF
abundance: many; j_gene: TRBJ2-3; v_gene: TRBV5-4; d_gene: -; CDR3nt: TGTGCCAGCAGCTCTCCTAAAGACGGTGGCACAGATACGCAGTATTTT; CDR3aa: CASSSPKDGGTDTQYF
abundance: many; j_gene: TRBJ1-2; v_gene: TRBV7-8; d_gene: -; CDR3nt: TGTGCCAGCAGCTCACACGGTAATGGCTACACCTTC; CDR3aa: CASSSHGNGYTF
abundance: many; j_gene: TRBJ2-1; v_gene: TRBV20-1; d_gene: -; CDR3nt: TGCAGTGCTATAGGGTTATGGGGGGGCCTGTACAATGAGCAGTTCTTC; CDR3aa: CSAIGLWGGLYNEQFF
abundance: many; j_gene: TRBJ2-7; v_gene: TRBV7-8; d_gene: TRBD2; CDR3nt: TGTGCCAGCAGCTTAATAGCGGGGGAGACCTACGAGCAGTACTTC; CDR3aa: CASSLIAGETYEQYF
abundance: many; j_gene: TRBJ2-7; v_gene: TRBV20-1; d_gene: TRBD2; CDR3nt: TGCAGTGCTAGGAGGGGACTAGCGGGGGCCTACGAGCAGTACTTC; CDR3aa: CSARRGLAGAYEQYF
abundance: -; j_gene: TRBJ2-1; v_gene: TRBV7-7; d_gene: -; CDR3nt: TGTGCTAGCAGCTTAGGCCTCGACGGGAATGAGCAGTTCTTC; CDR3aa: CASSLGLDGNEQFF
abundance: many; j_gene: TRBJ2-1; v_gene: TRBV19; d_gene: TRBD2; CDR3nt: TGTGCCAGTAGTAAGGGACTAGCGGGGGACAATGAGCAGTTCTTC; CDR3aa: CASSKGLAGDNEQFF
abundance: few; j_gene: TRBJ1-2; v_gene: TRBV5-6; d_gene: -; CDR3nt: TGTGCCAGCGCGGCAACAGGACGGGGCTACACCTTC; CDR3aa: CASAATGRGYTF
abundance: many; j_gene: TRBJ2-1; v_gene: TRBV7-9; d_gene: -; CDR3nt: TGTGCCAGCAGCCGAGGGGGGGGAGTTATCAATGAGCAGTTCTTC; CDR3aa: CASSRGGGVINEQFF
abundance: many; j_gene: TRBJ2-3; v_gene: TRBV29-1; d_gene: -; CDR3nt: TGCAGCGTCGAAGGGGGGGGGGTCGCAAACACAGATACGCAGTATTTT; CDR3aa: CSVEGGGVANTDTQYF
abundance: -; j_gene: TRBJ2-3; v_gene: TRBV6-8; d_gene: TRBD2; CDR3nt: TGTGCCAGCAGCCCCGGACTAGCGGGAGGGCGAGGAGACACAGATACGCAGTATTTT; CDR3aa: CASSPGLAGGRGDTDTQYF
abundance: many; j_gene: TRBJ2-2; v_gene: TRBV19; d_gene: -; CDR3nt: TGTGCCAGTTCAGAGCACACCGGGGAGCTGTTTTTT; CDR3aa: CASSEHTGELFF
abundance: many; j_gene: TRBJ2-2; v_gene: TRBV9; d_gene: -; CDR3nt: TGTGCCAGCAGCACCGGGGGCAACACCGGGGAGCTGTTTTTT; CDR3aa: CASSTGGNTGELFF
abundance: many; j_gene: TRBJ2-7; v_gene: TRBV29-1; d_gene: TRBD2; CDR3nt: TGCAGCGTTGAAACTAGCGGGGGGGCGTCCTACGAGCAGTACTTC; CDR3aa: CSVETSGGASYEQYF
abundance: -; j_gene: TRBJ1-1; v_gene: TRBV19; d_gene: -; CDR3nt: TGTGCCAGTAGTGCCCGGACATACACTGAAGCTTTCTTT; CDR3aa: CASSARTYTEAFF
abundance: many; j_gene: TRBJ2-1; v_gene: TRBV29-1; d_gene: -; CDR3nt: TGCAGTTCACAGGGATACAATGAGCAGTTCTTC; CDR3aa: CSSQGYNEQFF
abundance: many; j_gene: TRBJ2-1; v_gene: TRBV27; d_gene: TRBD2; CDR3nt: TGTGCCAGCAGTTTATTCGGACTAGCGGGGGGGAGCTCCTACAATGAGCAGTTCTTC; CDR3aa: CASSLFGLAGGSSYNEQFF
abundance: once; j_gene: TRBJ2-2; v_gene: TRBV12-3/TRBV12-4; d_gene: TRBD1; CDR3nt: TGTGCCAGCACGCGACAGGGGGCTACGAACACCGGGGAGCTGTTTTTT; CDR3aa: CASTRQGATNTGELFF
abundance: -; j_gene: TRBJ1-3; v_gene: TRBV11-2; d_gene: TRBD1; CDR3nt: TGTGCCAGCTCGGGACAGGGGTCGTATGGAAACACCATATATTTT; CDR3aa: CASSGQGSYGNTIYF
abundance: many; j_gene: TRBJ1-2; v_gene: TRBV27; d_gene: TRBD1; CDR3nt: TGTGCCACCAGTGATCGACAGGGCTTGAGTGGCTACACCTTC; CDR3aa: CATSDRQGLSGYTF
abundance: many; j_gene: TRBJ2-1; v_gene: TRBV6-6; d_gene: -; CDR3nt: TGTGCCAGCAGCTCCATTGTGGGGGAGGAGTTCTTC; CDR3aa: CASSSIVGEEFF
abundance: many; j_gene: TRBJ1-2; v_gene: TRBV5-4; d_gene: -; CDR3nt: TGTGCCAGCAGCTTGCCCGGGGGGGTCAGCTATGGCTACACCTTC; CDR3aa: CASSLPGGVSYGYTF
abundance: many; j_gene: TRBJ1-5; v_gene: TRBV6-2/TRBV6-3; d_gene: -; CDR3nt: TGTGCCAGCAGTTACACCCCCTCAGGGTTGCCCCAGCATTTT; CDR3aa: CASSYTPSGLPQHF
abundance: many; j_gene: TRBJ2-1; v_gene: TRBV11-2; d_gene: -; CDR3nt: TGTGCCAGCAGCCGAGGATCAACTAACAATGAGCAGTTCTTC; CDR3aa: CASSRGSTNNEQFF
abundance: many; j_gene: TRBJ2-5; v_gene: TRBV29-1; d_gene: TRBD1; CDR3nt: TGCAGCGTTCGGGGACAGAGAGACCAAGAGACCCAGTACTTC; CDR3aa: CSVRGQRDQETQYF
abundance: -; j_gene: TRBJ1-1; v_gene: TRBV9; d_gene: -; CDR3nt: TGTGCCAGCAGCGTAGTATCAGGGGTTGGGGAAGCTTTCTTT; CDR3aa: CASSVVSGVGEAFF
abundance: many; j_gene: TRBJ2-2; v_gene: TRBV7-9; d_gene: TRBD1; CDR3nt: TGTGCCAGCGTACCCCCGGGACAGGGGCTAACGAACACCGGGGAGCTGTTTTTT; CDR3aa: CASVPPGQGLTNTGELFF
abundance: many; j_gene: TRBJ1-2; v_gene: TRBV6-6; d_gene: TRBD1; CDR3nt: TGTGCCAGCAGTTACTCGCGACAGGGCCGAGGCTATGGCTACACCTTC; CDR3aa: CASSYSRQGRGYGYTF
abundance: many; j_gene: TRBJ2-7; v_gene: TRBV19; d_gene: -; CDR3nt: TGTGCCAGTAGTATAGTCCCCGGGGGCGAGCAGTACTTC; CDR3aa: CASSIVPGGEQYF
abundance: many; j_gene: TRBJ1-6; v_gene: TRBV3-1; d_gene: -; CDR3nt: TGTGCCAGCAGCCAAGCTTTGTCCTCACCCCTCCACTTT; CDR3aa: CASSQALSSPLHF
abundance: many; j_gene: TRBJ2-5; v_gene: TRBV11-2; d_gene: -; CDR3nt: TGTGCCAGCAGCTTAGACCGCGGGACCCAGTACTTC; CDR3aa: CASSLDRGTQYF
abundance: many; j_gene: TRBJ1-2; v_gene: TRBV6-2/TRBV6-3; d_gene: TRBD1; CDR3nt: TGTGCCAGCAGTAACCAGGGGGGGGATGGCTACACCTTC; CDR3aa: CASSNQGGDGYTF
abundance: many; j_gene: TRBJ1-1; v_gene: TRBV18; d_gene: -; CDR3nt: TGTGCCAGCTCGGGGGACTTCATGAACACTGAAGCTTTCTTT; CDR3aa: CASSGDFMNTEAFF